The clone carrying this T cell receptor (beta chain) was observed at least ten times. Its target is not known. The data originate from a study of CD8 T cells in ankylosing spondylitis. Study results and caveats: Disease-linked clones bore a CD8+ phenotype, appearing relatively rarely in peripheral blood. Fewer than ten highly homologous variants made up a TCR beta motif that seemed to typify ankylosing spondylitis blood.

Looked up from germline, CDR1 is LGHDT and CDR2 is YNNKEL (reference sequence). The CDR3 sequence is 14 residues long. Trimming left V 1 base short and J 2 bases short, with 8 bases between. TCRdb reprocessed the 5' RACE reads with MiXCR, giving one entry per CDR3 protein. The repertoire includes approximately 540,000 distinct CDR3 sequences, about 13% of them detected once, and under 7.5% sits in the top ten. Input material: blood, either unsorted or a sorted T cell fraction (not recorded which). The receptor was derived from a male donor with ankylosing spondylitis. The chain is built from TRBV3-1 and TRBJ1-1; D is undetermined. The CDR3 DNA reads TGTGCCAGCAGCCAAGTGGCGGGCAACACTGAAGCTTTCTTT. Its translation is CASSQVAGNTEAFF.